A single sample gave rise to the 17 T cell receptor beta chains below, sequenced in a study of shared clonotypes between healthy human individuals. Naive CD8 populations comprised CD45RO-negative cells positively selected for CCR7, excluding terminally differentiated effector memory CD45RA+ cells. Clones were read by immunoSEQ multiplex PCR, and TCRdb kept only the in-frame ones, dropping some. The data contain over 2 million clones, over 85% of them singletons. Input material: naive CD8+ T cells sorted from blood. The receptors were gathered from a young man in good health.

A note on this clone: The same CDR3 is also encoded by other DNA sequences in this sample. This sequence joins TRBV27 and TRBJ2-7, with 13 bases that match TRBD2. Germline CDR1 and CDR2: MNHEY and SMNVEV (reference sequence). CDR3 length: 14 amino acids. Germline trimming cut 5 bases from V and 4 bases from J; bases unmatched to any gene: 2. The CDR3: CASSLTSGGYEQYF. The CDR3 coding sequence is TGTGCCAGCAGTCTGACTAGCGGGGGGTACGAGCAGTACTTC.

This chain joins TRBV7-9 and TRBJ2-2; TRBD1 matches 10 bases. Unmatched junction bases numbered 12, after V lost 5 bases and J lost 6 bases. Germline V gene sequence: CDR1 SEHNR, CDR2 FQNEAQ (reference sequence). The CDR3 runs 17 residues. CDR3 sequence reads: CASSTRDRGLWAGELFF. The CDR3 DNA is TGTGCCAGCAGCACCCGGGACAGGGGTCTGTGGGCCGGGGAGCTGTTTTTT. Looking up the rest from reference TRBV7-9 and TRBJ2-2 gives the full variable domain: DTGVSQNPRHKITKRGQNVTFRCDPISEHNRLYWYRQTLGQGPEFLTYFQNEAQLEKSRLLSDRFSAERPKGSFSTLEIQRTEQGDSAMYLCASSTRDRGLWAGELFFGEGSRLTVL.

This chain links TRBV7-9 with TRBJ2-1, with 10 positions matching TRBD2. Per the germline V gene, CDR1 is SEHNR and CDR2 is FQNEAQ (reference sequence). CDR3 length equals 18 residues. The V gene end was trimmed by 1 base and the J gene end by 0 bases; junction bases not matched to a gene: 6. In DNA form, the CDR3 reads TGTGCCAGCAGCTTAGGAATGCCTAGCGGGAGCTCCTACAATGAGCAGTTCTTC. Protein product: CASSLGMPSGSSYNEQFF.

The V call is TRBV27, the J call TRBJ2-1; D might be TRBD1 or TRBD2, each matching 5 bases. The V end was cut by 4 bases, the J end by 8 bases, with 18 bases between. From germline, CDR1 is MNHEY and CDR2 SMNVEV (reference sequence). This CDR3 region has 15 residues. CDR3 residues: CASSSRDGRSDEQFF. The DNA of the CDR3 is TGTGCCAGCAGTTCCCGGGACGGCCGATCAGATGAGCAGTTCTTC.

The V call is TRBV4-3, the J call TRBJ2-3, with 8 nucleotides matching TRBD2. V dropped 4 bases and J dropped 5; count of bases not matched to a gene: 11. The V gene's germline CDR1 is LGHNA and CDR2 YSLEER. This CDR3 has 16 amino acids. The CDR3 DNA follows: TGCGCCAGCAGCCCATTAGGGACTAGTGCTGTAGATACGCAGTATTTT. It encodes CASSPLGTSAVDTQYF.

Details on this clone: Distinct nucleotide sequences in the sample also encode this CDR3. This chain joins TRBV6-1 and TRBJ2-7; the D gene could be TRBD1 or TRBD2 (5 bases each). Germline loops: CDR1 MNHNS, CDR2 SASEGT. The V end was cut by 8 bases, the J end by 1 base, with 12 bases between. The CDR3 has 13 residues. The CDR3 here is CASRRDGSYEQYF. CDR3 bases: TGTGCCAGCCGCCGGGACGGATCCTACGAGCAGTACTTC.

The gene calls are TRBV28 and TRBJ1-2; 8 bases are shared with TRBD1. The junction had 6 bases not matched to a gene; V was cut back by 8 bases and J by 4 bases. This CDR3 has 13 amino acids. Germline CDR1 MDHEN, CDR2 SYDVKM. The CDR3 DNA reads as TGTGCCAGCTGGACAGGGTCGGTCTATGGCTACACCTTC. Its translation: CASWTGSVYGYTF.

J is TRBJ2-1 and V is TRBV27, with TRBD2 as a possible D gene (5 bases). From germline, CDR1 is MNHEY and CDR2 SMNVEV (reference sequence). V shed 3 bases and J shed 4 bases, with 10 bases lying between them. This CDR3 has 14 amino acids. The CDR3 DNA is TGTGCCAGCAGTTTCCCAGGAGGATACAATGAGCAGTTCTTC. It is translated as CASSFPGGYNEQFF.

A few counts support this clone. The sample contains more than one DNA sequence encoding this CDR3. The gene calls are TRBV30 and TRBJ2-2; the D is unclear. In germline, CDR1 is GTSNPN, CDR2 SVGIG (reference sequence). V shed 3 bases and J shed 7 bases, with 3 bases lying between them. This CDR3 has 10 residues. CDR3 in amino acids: CAWSGGELFF. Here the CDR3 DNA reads TGTGCCTGGAGCGGCGGGGAGCTGTTTTTT.

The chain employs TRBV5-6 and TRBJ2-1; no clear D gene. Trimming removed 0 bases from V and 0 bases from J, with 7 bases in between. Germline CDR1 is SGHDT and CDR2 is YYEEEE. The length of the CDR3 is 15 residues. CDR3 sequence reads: CASSLGRSSYNEQFF. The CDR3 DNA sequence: TGTGCCAGCAGCTTGGGTCGGAGCTCCTACAATGAGCAGTTCTTC.

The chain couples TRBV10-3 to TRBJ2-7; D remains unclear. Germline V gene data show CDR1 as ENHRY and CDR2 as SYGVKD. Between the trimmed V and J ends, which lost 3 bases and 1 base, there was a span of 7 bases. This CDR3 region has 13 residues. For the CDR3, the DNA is TGTGCCATCAGTGATGCGGTTTCCTACGAGCAGTACTTC. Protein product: CAISDAVSYEQYF.

The CDR3, as DNA: TGTGCCTGGGATGCCGGGACAGGGAACACAGATACGCAGTATTTT. It yields the protein CAWDAGTGNTDTQYF. The chain couples TRBV30 to TRBJ2-3, with 9 bases matching TRBD1. V trimming: 5 bases; J trimming: 2 bases; junction bases outside the gene matches: 8. There are 15 residues in the CDR3. CDR1 and CDR2 (germline): GTSNPN, SVGIG (reference sequence).

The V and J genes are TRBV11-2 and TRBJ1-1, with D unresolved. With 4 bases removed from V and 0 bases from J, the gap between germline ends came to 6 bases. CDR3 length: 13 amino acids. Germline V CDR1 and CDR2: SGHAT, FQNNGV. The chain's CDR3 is CASSSPLNTEAFF. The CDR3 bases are TGTGCCAGCAGCTCCCCGCTGAACACTGAAGCTTTCTTT.

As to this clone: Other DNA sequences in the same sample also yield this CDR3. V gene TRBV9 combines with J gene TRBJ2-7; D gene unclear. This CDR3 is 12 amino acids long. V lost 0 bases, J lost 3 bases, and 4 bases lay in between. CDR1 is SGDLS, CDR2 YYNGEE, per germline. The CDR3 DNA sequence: TGTGCCAGCAGCGTAGACGACTACGAGCAGTACTTC. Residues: CASSVDDYEQYF.

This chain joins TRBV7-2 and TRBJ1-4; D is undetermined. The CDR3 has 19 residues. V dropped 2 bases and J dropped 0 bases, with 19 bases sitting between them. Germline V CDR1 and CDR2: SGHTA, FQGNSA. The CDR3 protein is CASSLTLLAGSATNEKLFF. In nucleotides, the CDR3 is TGTGCCAGCAGCTTAACCTTGCTGGCAGGATCTGCAACTAATGAAAAACTGTTTTTT.

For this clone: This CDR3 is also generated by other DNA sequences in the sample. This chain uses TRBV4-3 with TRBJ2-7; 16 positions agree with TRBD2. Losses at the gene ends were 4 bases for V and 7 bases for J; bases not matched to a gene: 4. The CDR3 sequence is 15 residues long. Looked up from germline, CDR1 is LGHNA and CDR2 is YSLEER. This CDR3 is CASSPGLAGGYEQYF. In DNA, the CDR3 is TGCGCCAGCAGCCCGGGACTAGCGGGAGGGTATGAGCAGTACTTC.

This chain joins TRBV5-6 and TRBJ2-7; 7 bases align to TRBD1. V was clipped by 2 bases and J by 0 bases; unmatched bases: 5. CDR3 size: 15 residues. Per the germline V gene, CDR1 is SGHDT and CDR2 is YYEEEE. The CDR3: CASSFWDRSSYEQYF. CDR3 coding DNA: TGTGCCAGCAGCTTCTGGGACAGAAGCTCCTACGAGCAGTACTTC.